A selection of T cell receptor beta chains follows, all from one sample in a study of blood T cell repertoires in COVID-19. Sequenced by immunoSEQ multiplex PCR; TCRdb stores in-frame clones only, minus some. The data hold approximately 450,000 clones, with 80% to 90% observed a single time. Sequences were obtained from peripheral blood. The receptor source for this set is a woman aged 25 to 39 with acute or convalescent COVID-19. CDR3s include the opening cysteine and the closing phenylalanine or tryptophan. A D gene is named only where the DNA matches it firmly.

J: TRBJ2-1
V: TRBV20-1
D: .
CDR3: CSAPGPNEQFF
DNA: TGCAGTGCTCCTGGCCCCAATGAGCAGTTCTTC

J: TRBJ2-1
V: TRBV10-3
D: .
CDR3: CAISDRVAEQFF
DNA: TGTGCCATCAGTGACAGGGTCGCTGAGCAGTTCTTC

J: TRBJ2-4
V: TRBV9
D: .
CDR3: CASSVDGGADIQYF
DNA: TGTGCCAGCAGCGTGGACGGTGGGGCGGACATTCAGTACTTC

J: TRBJ2-7
V: TRBV3-1/TRBV3-2
D: TRBD1
CDR3: CASRPGQGAYEQYF
DNA: TGTGCCAGCCGCCCCGGACAGGGGGCCTACGAGCAGTACTTC

J: TRBJ1-1
V: TRBV5-5
D: TRBD1
CDR3: CASSFTGGYMNTEAFF
DNA: TGTGCCAGCAGCTTTACAGGGGGTTACATGAACACTGAAGCTTTCTTT

J: TRBJ2-1
V: TRBV12-3/TRBV12-4
D: .
CDR3: CASIGAFYNEQFF
DNA: TGTGCCAGCATTGGGGCTTTTTACAATGAGCAGTTCTTC

J: TRBJ2-1
V: TRBV10-1
D: .
CDR3: CASGGAGNEQFF
DNA: TGCGCCAGCGGGGGGGCTGGCAATGAGCAGTTCTTC

J: TRBJ2-4
V: TRBV10-3
D: .
CDR3: CAISESAGWAKNIQYF
DNA: TGTGCCATCAGTGAGTCGGCAGGCTGGGCCAAAAACATTCAGTACTTC

J: TRBJ1-2
V: TRBV4-1
D: .
CDR3: CASSQVLRRGHQGDYGYTF
DNA: TGCGCCAGCAGCCAAGTTCTTCGTAGGGGACACCAGGGAGACTATGGCTACACCTTC

J: TRBJ1-3
V: TRBV7-9
D: .
CDR3: CASSSDAPRAGNTIYF
DNA: TGTGCCAGCAGCTCTGACGCTCCCAGGGCTGGAAACACCATATATTTT

J: TRBJ2-1
V: TRBV29-1
D: .
CDR3: CSVGQGGAYNEQFF
DNA: TGCAGCGTTGGGCAGGGAGGCGCCTACAATGAGCAGTTCTTC